Included here is one T cell receptor (beta chain) sequence, with context. What it binds is not known. Only in-frame clones appear in the TCRdb table, and some are missing; sequencing was by immunoSEQ multiplex PCR. This table has 20,000 to 25,000 clones, roughly four fifths appearing once. Germline V gene sequence: CDR1 SNHLY, CDR2 FYNNEI. V shed 4 bases, J shed 3 bases, and the junction held 3 bases outside the gene matches. The CDR3 is made up of 15 amino acids. This entry comes from a study of T cells in narcolepsy. The study, taken as a whole, reports: HCRT-specific and TRIB2-specific autoreactive clonotypes appeared among same-patient CSF and blood CD4+ clonotypes. Healthy controls reportedly lacked the autoreactive clonotypes serially found in patients' blood.

This receptor was obtained from a human donor with narcolepsy. Sample: CD45RA- memory CD4+ T cells from PBMCs. The chain couples TRBV2 to TRBJ2-2; 9 bases match TRBD2. The CDR3: CASSASGTHTGELFF. CDR3 nucleotides: TGTGCCAGCAGTGCTAGCGGGACCCACACCGGGGAGCTGTTTTTT.